These T cell receptor beta chains were read from a single sample in a study of blood T cells in healthy people across ages. Via MiXCR, TCRdb re-called the 5' RACE reads, giving one row per CDR3 protein. Altogether about 630,000 distinct CDR3 sequences are present, around 20% being singletons, with the ten largest covering under 4%. The material sequenced was blood. These receptors all come from a man between 65 and 85 years old in good health. Both conserved end residues are part of each CDR3. Each record gives: V gene, J gene, clone size, D gene, CDR3 DNA, CDR3 protein. The D gene is left open where the match is weak. Some rows have no size entry. The others give once, few or many, or a class for an expanded clone.

TRBV29-1,TRBJ2-1,many,NA,TGCAGCGTTCACGCCCTGAATGAGCAGTTCTTC,CSVHALNEQFF
TRBV7-9,TRBJ2-2,NA,TRBD2,TGTGCCAGCACCGCTAGCGGTTATACCGGGGAGCTGTTTTTT,CASTASGYTGELFF
TRBV7-9,TRBJ1-4,few,NA,TGTGCCAGCAGCTTAGGAAGAGACGGTGAAAAACTGTTTTTT,CASSLGRDGEKLFF
TRBV3-1,TRBJ1-6,NA,TRBD1,TGTGCCAGCACGTCAGGGGGCTATTCACCCCTCCACTTT,CASTSGGYSPLHF
TRBV20-1,TRBJ2-5,NA,TRBD2,TGCAGTGCTCCGCGGAGCGGGAGACAAGAGACCCAGTACTTC,CSAPRSGRQETQYF
TRBV6-5,TRBJ2-3,few,TRBD2,TGTGCCAGCAGCCCAAGCGGGAGAGGGACAGATACGCAGTATTTT,CASSPSGRGTDTQYF
TRBV16,TRBJ1-6,NA,NA,TGTGCCAGCAGCGGGGCGATGTCCTATAATTCACCCCTCCACTTT,CASSGAMSYNSPLHF
TRBV12-3/TRBV12-4,TRBJ2-1,NA,NA,TGTGCCAGCAGTTTGGACCGTCCACCGAAGAGCTCCTACAATGAGCAGTTCTTC,CASSLDRPPKSSYNEQFF
TRBV5-5,TRBJ2-1,NA,TRBD2,TGTGCCAGCAGCCCCATTAGCGGGAACTACAATGAGCAGTTCTTC,CASSPISGNYNEQFF
TRBV20-1,TRBJ2-7,few,NA,TGCAGTGCTATTCGTCGTAGCCCGCTTCGGGGGTCCTACGAGCAGTACTTC,CSAIRRSPLRGSYEQYF
TRBV29-1,TRBJ2-5,many,TRBD1,TGCAGCACCACAGGGGTTCGACAGACCCAGTACTTC,CSTTGVRQTQYF
TRBV20-1,TRBJ2-2,NA,TRBD2,TGCAGTGCTAGAGCTCTAGCGGGAGGGTCGAACACCGGGGAGCTGTTTTTT,CSARALAGGSNTGELFF
TRBV7-2,TRBJ2-3,few,TRBD2,TGTGCCAGCAGCTTTCGACTAGCGGCTAGCACAGATACGCAGTATTTT,CASSFRLAASTDTQYF
TRBV11-3,TRBJ2-1,NA,TRBD2,TGTGCCAGCAGCTTATTGCGGGGGAGCTCCTACAATGAGCAGTTCTTC,CASSLLRGSSYNEQFF
TRBV5-4,TRBJ2-3,NA,NA,TGTGCCAGCAGCTTCGTACAGGGGAGGACAGATACGCAGTATTTT,CASSFVQGRTDTQYF
TRBV14,TRBJ2-1,many,NA,TGTGCCAGCAGCCAAGCCCCAGGGAATCAGTTCTTC,CASSQAPGNQFF